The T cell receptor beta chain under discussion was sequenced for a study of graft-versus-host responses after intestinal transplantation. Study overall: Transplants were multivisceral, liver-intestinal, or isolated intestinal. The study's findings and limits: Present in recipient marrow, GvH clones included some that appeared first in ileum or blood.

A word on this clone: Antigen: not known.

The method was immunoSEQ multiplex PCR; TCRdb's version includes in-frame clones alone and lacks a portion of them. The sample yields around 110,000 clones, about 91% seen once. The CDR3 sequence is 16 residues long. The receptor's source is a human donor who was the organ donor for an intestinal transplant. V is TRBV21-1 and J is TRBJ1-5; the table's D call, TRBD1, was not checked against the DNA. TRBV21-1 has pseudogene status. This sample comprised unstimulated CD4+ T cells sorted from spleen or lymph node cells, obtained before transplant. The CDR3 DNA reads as TGTGCCAGCAGCGGCACCCGGGACAGAAAAATACAGCCCCAGCATTTT. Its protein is CASSGTRDRKIQPQHF.